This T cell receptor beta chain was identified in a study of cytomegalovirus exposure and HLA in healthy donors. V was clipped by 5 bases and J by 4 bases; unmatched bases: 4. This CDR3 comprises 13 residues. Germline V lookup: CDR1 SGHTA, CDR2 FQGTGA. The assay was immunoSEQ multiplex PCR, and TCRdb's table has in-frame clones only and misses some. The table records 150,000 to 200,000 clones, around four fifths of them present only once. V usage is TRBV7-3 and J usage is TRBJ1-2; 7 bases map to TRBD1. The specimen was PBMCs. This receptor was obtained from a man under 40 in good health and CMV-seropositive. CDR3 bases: TGTGCCAGCAGCCCGGGACAGAGCTATGGCTACACCTTC. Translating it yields CASSPGQSYGYTF. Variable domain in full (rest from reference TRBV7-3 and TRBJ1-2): GAGVSQTPSNKVTEKGKYVELRCDPISGHTALYWYRQSLGQGPEFLIYFQGTGAADDSGLPNDRFFAVRPEGSVSTLKIQRTERGDSAVYLCASSPGQSYGYTFGSGTRLTVV.